These T cell receptor beta chains were read from a single sample in a study of blood T cells in healthy people across ages. TCRdb re-called the 5' RACE reads with MiXCR, one entry per CDR3 protein. Found here are about 800,000 distinct CDR3 sequences, roughly 25% of them singletons; the top ten hold 3.7%. This same sample was also part of a study on T cells of mothers and their children.

Sequences were obtained from blood. Source of these receptors: a boy under 18 in good health. CDR3s include the opening cysteine and the closing phenylalanine or tryptophan. Each record gives: clone size, V gene, J gene, D gene, CDR3 protein, CDR3 DNA. The D gene is left open where the match is weak. A row's size may be missing; if present it is once, few, many or a size class.

size: few; V: TRBV28; J: TRBJ2-6; D: NA; CDR3: CASSADAPSGANVLTF; DNA: TGTGCCAGCAGTGCAGACGCTCCCTCTGGGGCCAACGTCCTGACTTTC
size: NA; V: TRBV6-1; J: TRBJ1-1; D: NA; CDR3: CASSSYVIQGWGAEAFF; DNA: TGTGCCAGCAGTAGCTACGTTATACAGGGTTGGGGCGCTGAAGCTTTCTTT
size: NA; V: TRBV6-5; J: TRBJ1-4; D: NA; CDR3: CASSYLDGLAANEKLFF; DNA: TGTGCCAGCAGTTACCTCGACGGACTCGCGGCTAATGAAAAACTGTTTTTT
size: NA; V: TRBV12-3/TRBV12-4; J: TRBJ2-7; D: NA; CDR3: CASSLIQDSYEQYF; DNA: TGTGCCAGCAGTTTAATTCAGGACTCCTACGAGCAGTACTTC
size: few; V: TRBV27; J: TRBJ2-3; D: TRBD1; CDR3: CASSLWDRGGTQYF; DNA: TGTGCCAGCAGTTTGTGGGACAGGGGTGGTACGCAGTATTTT
size: NA; V: TRBV29-1; J: TRBJ2-3; D: NA; CDR3: CSVEGDTDTQYF; DNA: TGCAGCGTAGAAGGTGACACAGATACGCAGTATTTT
size: few; V: TRBV5-1; J: TRBJ1-4; D: TRBD1; CDR3: CASRVQGATNEKLFF; DNA: TGCGCCAGCAGAGTACAGGGGGCAACTAATGAAAAACTGTTTTTT
size: few; V: TRBV20-1; J: TRBJ2-7; D: TRBD2; CDR3: CSARPGTSGKWAYEQYF; DNA: TGCAGTGCTAGACCCGGGACTAGCGGGAAATGGGCCTACGAGCAGTACTTC
size: NA; V: TRBV10-3; J: TRBJ1-3; D: NA; CDR3: CATRDSGNTIYF; DNA: TGTGCCACCAGGGACTCTGGAAACACCATATATTTT
size: once; V: TRBV20-1; J: TRBJ1-4; D: TRBD1; CDR3: CSALDRAREKLFF; DNA: TGCAGTGCCTTAGACAGGGCTCGAGAAAAACTGTTTTTT
size: few; V: TRBV7-9; J: TRBJ2-7; D: NA; CDR3: CASSASHGDEQYF; DNA: TGTGCCAGCAGCGCAAGTCACGGCGACGAGCAGTACTTC
size: NA; V: TRBV15; J: TRBJ2-5; D: NA; CDR3: CATSRGMETPYF; DNA: TGTGCCACCAGCAGGGGGATGGAGACCCCGTACTTC
size: NA; V: TRBV2; J: TRBJ2-7; D: TRBD2; CDR3: CASKGAGGDYEQYF; DNA: TGTGCCAGCAAGGGAGCGGGAGGGGACTACGAGCAGTACTTC
size: NA; V: TRBV7-2; J: TRBJ1-5; D: NA; CDR3: CASSLTASNQPQHF; DNA: TGTGCCAGCAGCTTGACAGCTAGCAATCAGCCCCAGCATTTT
size: few; V: TRBV6-6; J: TRBJ2-7; D: TRBD2; CDR3: CASSYAAGAYEQYF; DNA: TGTGCCAGCAGTTACGCCGCGGGGGCCTACGAGCAGTACTTC
size: few; V: TRBV7-9; J: TRBJ1-2; D: NA; CDR3: CASSLALETGVRGYTF; DNA: TGTGCCAGCAGCTTAGCGCTGGAGACAGGAGTAAGGGGCTACACCTTC